The 18 T cell receptor beta chains in this list originate from one sample, sequenced in a study of T cell responses to AZD1222 COVID-19 vaccine. The method was immunoSEQ multiplex PCR; TCRdb's version includes in-frame clones alone and lacks a portion of them. This sample yields roughly 130,000 clones, of which 70% to 90% are seen a single time; under 2% belongs to the top ten. The sample consisted of peripheral blood, taken on day 0 of AZD1222 vaccination. The receptor source for this set is an adult in good health.

This chain joins TRBV7-2 and TRBJ2-1; TRBD2 agrees at 15 bases. Per germline, CDR1 SGHTA and CDR2 FQGNSA. Losses at the gene ends were 5 bases for V and 9 bases for J; bases not matched to a gene: 8. This CDR3 spans 16 amino acids. The CDR3 reads CASSGGLAGGAVEQFF. CDR3 bases: TGTGCCAGCAGCGGTGGACTAGCGGGAGGGGCTGTTGAGCAGTTCTTC.

This sequence joins TRBV11-2 and TRBJ2-2, with D tentatively TRBD1 (5 bases). Germline CDR1 is SGHAT and CDR2 is FQNNGV. This CDR3 comprises 13 residues. V lost 1 base to trimming and J lost 5 bases, with 5 bases between them. CDR3 loop: CASSLAGTGELFF. Written as DNA, the CDR3 is TGTGCCAGCAGCTTAGCAGGGACCGGGGAGCTGTTTTTT.

The rearrangement uses TRBV14 and TRBJ1-1, with D possibly TRBD1 on 6 matching bases. From germline, CDR1 is SGHDN and CDR2 FVKESK. V lost 4 bases and J 4 bases, leaving 16 bases between the germline ends. The CDR3 has 15 amino acids. As DNA, the CDR3 is TGTGCCAGCAGCCCAGCCGTCGGGGGCGGCACTGAAGCTTTCTTT. Protein product: CASSPAVGGGTEAFF.

The chain links TRBV3-1 (or the pseudogene TRBV3-2) to TRBJ2-7; tentative D call: TRBD2 (6 bases). Trimming pared 0 bases from V and 2 bases from J, leaving 11 bases between. The CDR3 is made up of 15 amino acids. Germline loops: CDR1 LGHDT, CDR2 YNNKEL (reference sequence). This chain's CDR3 is CASSQDQRAAYEQYF. CDR3 nucleotides: TGTGCCAGCAGCCAAGACCAGCGGGCCGCCTACGAGCAGTACTTC.

The V call is TRBV15, the J call TRBJ1-4, with D uncertain. Per the germline V gene, CDR1 is LNHNV and CDR2 is YYDKDF (reference sequence). V was clipped by 0 bases and J by 8 bases, with 7 bases between them. The CDR3 runs to 13 residues. The CDR3 DNA reads TGTGCCACCAGCAGAGATGGGAAAGAAAAACTGTTTTTT. This encodes CATSRDGKEKLFF.

The V and J genes are TRBV11-2 and TRBJ2-1; tentatively, D is TRBD2 (7 bases). Germline V lookup: CDR1 SGHAT, CDR2 FQNNGV. The CDR3 extends over 16 amino acids. The V end lost 6 bases, the J end lost 1 base, and 16 bases lay between the germline ends. The DNA of the CDR3 is TGTGCCAGCAGAAGTCGGCGGGGGCCTTCCTACAATGAGCAGTTCTTC. Protein sequence: CASRSRRGPSYNEQFF.

This clone was observed a handful of times. The genes are TRBV29-1 and TRBJ1-2; no reliable D call. CDR3 size: 13 residues. Germline values: CDR1 SQVTM, CDR2 ANQGSEA. Trimming pared 4 bases from V and 1 base from J, leaving 10 bases between. The CDR3 coding sequence is TGCAGCGTTGCAACACCAAGTAACTATGGCTACACCTTC. Amino acids: CSVATPSNYGYTF.

J is TRBJ1-3 and V is TRBV9; no clear D. In germline, CDR1 is SGDLS, CDR2 YYNGEE. Trimming shortened V by 3 bases and J by 2 bases, and 9 bases separated the two germline ends. CDR3 size: 14 residues. The CDR3 coding sequence is TGTGCCAGCAGCGGCAGGACGGCTGGAAACACCATATATTTT. Protein: CASSGRTAGNTIYF.

In nucleotides, the CDR3 is TGTGCCAGCAGCTTAGGGACGCCAGAAGTCTATGGCTACACCTTC. Its translation: CASSLGTPEVYGYTF. V usage is TRBV7-3 and J usage is TRBJ1-2; D may be TRBD1 (5 bases). The CDR3 contains 15 residues. The V end was cut by 2 bases, the J end by 4 bases, with 14 bases between. Germline V gene data show CDR1 as SGHTA and CDR2 as FQGTGA.

The chain carries TRBV3-1 (or the pseudogene TRBV3-2) and TRBJ1-6; D is undetermined. V dropped 1 base and J dropped 7 bases, with 5 bases sitting between them. This CDR3 contains 13 residues. The V gene's germline CDR1 is LGHDT and CDR2 YNNKEL (reference sequence). CDR3: CASSQVGNSPLHF. The CDR3 nucleotides are TGTGCCAGCAGCCAAGTGGGGAATTCACCCCTCCACTTT.

This clone was counted once. The CDR3 DNA sequence: TGTGCCAGCAGCCAGCAGGGCCTCACCGGGGAGCTGTTTTTT. This sequence encodes CASSQQGLTGELFF. This chain links TRBV11-2 with TRBJ2-2, with a weak D call TRBD1 (5 bases). V shed 5 bases and J shed 4 bases, with 11 bases lying between them. Germline-derived CDR1 and CDR2 are SGHAT and FQNNGV. CDR3 length equals 14 residues.

This chain connects TRBV7-6 to TRBJ1-5; tentative D call: TRBD1 (6 bases). With 3 bases removed from V and 5 bases from J, the gap between germline ends came to 11 bases. Germline CDR1 is SGHVS and CDR2 is FNYEAQ. This CDR3 is 14 amino acids long. CDR3 nucleotides: TGTGCCAGCAGCTTGGGGGGCCCCTATCAGCCCCAGCATTTT. Protein: CASSLGGPYQPQHF. Using reference TRBV7-6 and TRBJ1-5 for the parts outside the CDR3, the full variable domain is GAGVSQSPRYKVTKRGQDVALRCDPISGHVSLYWYRQALGQGPEFLTYFNYEAQQDKSGLPNDRFSAERPEGSISTLTIQRTEQRDSAMYRCASSLGGPYQPQHFGDGTRLSIL.

The chain carries TRBV4-1 and TRBJ1-2; D may be TRBD1 (5 bases). CDR1 is MGHRA, CDR2 YSYEKL, per germline. This CDR3 has 15 residues. V was pared by 4 bases and J by 4 bases, with 16 bases between. The CDR3 reads CASSPGTDRSYGYTF. For the CDR3, the DNA is TGCGCCAGCAGCCCAGGGACGGACCGATCCTATGGCTACACCTTC.

V gene TRBV27 combines with J gene TRBJ1-4; D gene ambiguous. Germline V gene sequence: CDR1 MNHEY, CDR2 SMNVEV (reference sequence). This CDR3 is built from 16 residues. The V end lost 4 bases, the J end lost 5 bases, and 17 bases lay between the germline ends. Here the CDR3 DNA reads TGTGCCAGCAGTTCTCCTTTTTTGGGTCGGAATGAAAAACTGTTTTTT. This codes for CASSSPFLGRNEKLFF.

The chain recombines TRBV27 with TRBJ1-1; D not certain. The germline V and J ends were trimmed by 5 bases and 4 bases, with 17 bases remaining between them. The CDR3 length is 15 residues. Germline V gene sequence: CDR1 MNHEY, CDR2 SMNVEV (reference sequence). Here the CDR3 reads CASSPLTEVSTEAFF. CDR3 sequence (DNA): TGTGCCAGCAGTCCTTTAACCGAGGTTAGCACTGAAGCTTTCTTT.

The chain is built from TRBV2 and TRBJ2-7, with TRBD1 matching over 7 bases. Losses at the gene ends were 8 bases for V and 0 bases for J; bases not matched to a gene: 10. This CDR3 spans 15 amino acids. Germline V gene sequence: CDR1 SNHLY, CDR2 FYNNEI. The CDR3 region is CASQGQLTSSYEQYF. The CDR3, as DNA: TGTGCCAGCCAGGGACAGTTGACAAGCTCCTACGAGCAGTACTTC.

This clone was counted a single time. The CDR3 nucleotides read TGTGCCAGCAGTTACTCCCGGGAGAGTAGGGGTGGCTACACCTTC. This sequence encodes CASSYSRESRGGYTF. J is TRBJ1-2 and V is TRBV6-5, with D tentatively TRBD1 (5 bases). V was cut by 0 bases and J by 7 bases, with 15 bases left in between. The CDR3 sequence is 15 residues long. The germline V gene has CDR1 MNHEY and CDR2 SVGAGI.

This chain links TRBV6-5 with TRBJ1-1; D unclear. Trimming left V 8 bases short and J 3 bases short, with 7 bases between. Germline CDR1 reads MNHEY; CDR2 reads SVGAGI. The CDR3 totals 11 residues. The CDR3, as DNA: TGTGCCAGCGTTGGGGACACTGAAGCTTTCTTT. Amino acids: CASVGDTEAFF.